The 18 T cell receptor beta chains reported below all come from one sample, sequenced in a study of T cell responses to AZD1222 COVID-19 vaccine. Measured with immunoSEQ multiplex PCR; TCRdb has only the in-frame clones, and not every one. Of 90,000 to 150,000 clones in the sample, 88% were seen once. The sample consisted of peripheral blood, taken on day 0 of AZD1222 vaccination. The receptor source for this set is an adult in good health.

The J gene is TRBJ2-2, the V gene TRBV11-3, with D perhaps TRBD2 (5 bases). The CDR3 has 13 amino acids. V was pared by 2 bases and J by 4 bases, with 5 bases between. Germline V lookup: CDR1 SGHNT, CDR2 YENEEA. The CDR3 is CASSLRGTGELFF. The CDR3 DNA reads TGTGCCAGCAGCTTACGGGGCACCGGGGAGCTGTTTTTT.

The chain employs TRBV5-5 and TRBJ2-3; D call uncertain. This CDR3 spans 14 amino acids. Trimming cost V 4 bases and J 1 base, with 10 bases left between them. CDR1 SGHKS and CDR2 YYEKEE come from the germline V gene (reference sequence). The DNA of the CDR3 is TGTGCCAGCAGCACTGGCGCTCGCACAGATACGCAGTATTTT. This translates into CASSTGARTDTQYF.

The V call is TRBV5-1, the J call TRBJ2-7, with D tentatively TRBD2 (6 bases). V was trimmed by 1 base and J by 0 bases, leaving 17 bases between them. CDR1 and CDR2 (germline): SGHRS, YFSETQ. The CDR3 runs 17 residues. CDR3 sequence: CASSLFPSGLSSYEQYF. CDR3 DNA sequence: TGCGCCAGCAGCTTGTTCCCCAGCGGGCTGAGCTCCTACGAGCAGTACTTC.

The chain is built from TRBV18 and TRBJ2-7, with 10 bases aligning to TRBD2. Germline V gene lookup returns CDR1 KGHSH and CDR2 LQKENI. The CDR3 is 14 residues long. V shed 2 bases and J 4 bases; nucleotides not matched to a gene: 2. CDR3 amino acids: CASSPGTSAYEQYF. The CDR3 bases are TGTGCCAGCTCACCAGGGACTAGCGCTTACGAGCAGTACTTC.

This clone is a singleton in its sample. The gene calls are TRBV30 and TRBJ2-2; 10 nucleotides line up with TRBD2. The trim removed 0 bases at V and 2 bases at J, leaving 6 bases unmatched. The CDR3 is 17 residues long. From germline, CDR1 is GTSNPN and CDR2 SVGIG (reference sequence). For the CDR3, the DNA is TGTGCCTGGAGTGTTGCAGCGGGAGGGCCTAACACCGGGGAGCTGTTTTTT. It encodes CAWSVAAGGPNTGELFF. Combining the CDR3 with reference TRBV30 and TRBJ2-2 gives the whole variable domain SQTIHQWPATLVQPVGSPLSLECTVEGTSNPNLYWYRQAAGRGLQLLFYSVGIGQISSEVPQNLSASRPQDRQFILSSKKLLLSDSGFYLCAWSVAAGGPNTGELFFGEGSRLTVL.

This clone was recorded only once. This chain connects TRBV6-2 or TRBV6-3 to TRBJ1-3; D remains ambiguous. Germline loops: CDR1 MNHEY, CDR2 SVGEGT. V lost 6 bases, J lost 4 bases, and 7 bases lay in between. CDR3 length equals 12 residues. CDR3 sequence: CASSPGGNTIYF. The CDR3 DNA reads as TGTGCCAGCAGCCCGGGCGGAAACACCATATATTTT.

The chain employs TRBV28 and TRBJ1-2; weak D call: TRBD1 (6 bases). Germline CDR1 reads MDHEN; CDR2 reads SYDVKM. This CDR3 is 15 amino acids long. V was cut by 3 bases and J by 4 bases, with 15 bases left in between. The CDR3 reads CASSFTWQGSYGYTF. DNA for the CDR3: TGTGCCAGCAGTTTCACCTGGCAGGGGAGCTATGGCTACACCTTC.

The genes are TRBV3-1 (or the pseudogene TRBV3-2) and TRBJ2-1; the D is unclear. The CDR3 is made up of 14 amino acids. The V and J ends lost 4 bases and 3 bases respectively, with 10 bases between them. CDR1 is LGHDT and CDR2 is YNNKEL in the germline V gene (reference sequence). CDR3 amino acids: CASSRRERYNEQFF. The CDR3 nucleotides read TGTGCCAGCAGCCGAAGGGAACGCTACAATGAGCAGTTCTTC.

This chain links TRBV18 with TRBJ2-7; TRBD2 aligns across 11 bases. The CDR3 sequence is 16 residues long. Unmatched junction bases numbered 3, after V lost 0 bases and J lost 2 bases. Germline loops: CDR1 KGHSH, CDR2 LQKENI. The CDR3 sequence is CASSPPTSGSTYEQYF. DNA of the CDR3: TGTGCCAGCTCACCACCTACTAGCGGGAGTACCTACGAGCAGTACTTC.

V usage is TRBV7-3 and J usage is TRBJ2-6; TRBD1 matches at 9 bases. With V trimmed by 0 bases and J by 1 base, 4 bases remained unmatched. The CDR3 totals 18 residues. Per the germline V gene, CDR1 is SGHTA and CDR2 is FQGTGA. The CDR3 here is CASSLTGTGLSGANVLTF. DNA of the CDR3: TGTGCCAGCAGCTTAACCGGGACAGGGTTGTCTGGGGCCAACGTCCTGACTTTC.

The chain uses TRBV6-5 and TRBJ2-7; D might be TRBD1 (6 bases). This CDR3 is built from 14 residues. Between the trimmed V and J ends, which lost 4 bases and 7 bases, there was a span of 17 bases. The V gene's germline CDR1 is MNHEY and CDR2 SVGAGI. The CDR3 DNA sequence: TGTGCCAGCAGTTTTAACCGGGACACCACGGAGCAGTACTTC. This translates into CASSFNRDTTEQYF.

The V call is TRBV20-1, the J call TRBJ2-7, with 9 positions matching TRBD2. V shed 3 bases, J shed 1 base, and the junction held 7 bases outside the gene matches. There are 15 residues in the CDR3. CDR1 and CDR2 (germline): DFQATT, SNEGSKA (reference sequence). The CDR3 nucleotides read TGCAGTGCTAGTCTCGGACTAGCGACATCCTACGAGCAGTACTTC. It yields the protein CSASLGLATSYEQYF.

The V call is TRBV11-2, the J call TRBJ2-3; the D is unclear. Trimming took 4 bases from V and 7 from J, leaving 18 bases between them. Per germline, CDR1 SGHAT and CDR2 FQNNGV. The CDR3 spans 15 residues. Written as DNA, the CDR3 is TGTGCCAGCAGCTGGTTGAGTAGTAGCATATATACGCAGTATTTT. Translation: CASSWLSSSIYTQYF.

The chain recombines TRBV7-2 with TRBJ1-5, with D unresolved. Germline values: CDR1 SGHTA, CDR2 FQGNSA. The length of the CDR3 is 15 residues. V lost 0 bases, J lost 2 bases, and 8 bases lay in between. CDR3 in DNA: TGTGCCAGCAGCTTAGCAGGAGTCGGCAATCAGCCCCAGCATTTT. Its translation: CASSLAGVGNQPQHF.

The CDR3 region is CASSLNRATNEKLFF. CDR3 DNA: TGTGCCAGCAGCTTGAACAGAGCAACTAATGAAAAACTGTTTTTT. The chain uses TRBV7-9 and TRBJ1-4; no clear D gene. Trimming removed 3 bases from V and 0 bases from J, with 8 bases in between. The CDR3 has 15 amino acids. Germline V CDR1 and CDR2: SEHNR, FQNEAQ (reference sequence). Together with reference TRBV7-9 and TRBJ1-4, the CDR3 gives the full variable domain: DTGVSQNPRHKITKRGQNVTFRCDPISEHNRLYWYRQTLGQGPEFLTYFQNEAQLEKSRLLSDRFSAERPKGSFSTLEIQRTEQGDSAMYLCASSLNRATNEKLFFGSGTQLSVL.

This sequence joins TRBV7-2 and TRBJ1-5, with TRBD1 identical over 11 bases. Trimming took 4 bases from V and 0 from J; bases not matched to a gene: 11. The germline V gene encodes CDR1 SGHTA and CDR2 FQGNSA. This CDR3 has 19 amino acids. CDR3 nucleotides: TGTGCCAGCAGCTCTCCATTAGGACAGGGGGCCGGTAGCAATCAGCCCCAGCATTTT. Translated, it gives CASSSPLGQGAGSNQPQHF. The full variable domain, completed using reference TRBV7-2 and TRBJ1-5, is GAGVSQSPSNKVTEKGKDVELRCDPISGHTALYWYRQSLGQGLEFLIYFQGNSAPDKSGLPSDRFSAERTGGSVSTLTIQRTQQEDSAVYLCASSSPLGQGAGSNQPQHFGDGTRLSIL.

This rearrangement joins TRBV11-2 to TRBJ1-4; 10 bases fit TRBD1. CDR3 length: 17 residues. CDR1 and CDR2 from the germline V gene are SGHAT and FQNNGV. V dropped 2 bases and J dropped 7; count of bases not matched to a gene: 10. CDR3 sequence reads: CASSLTRQGALGEKLFF. CDR3 DNA sequence: TGTGCCAGCAGCTTAACCAGACAGGGGGCGCTTGGTGAAAAACTGTTTTTT.

The DNA for the CDR3 is TGTGCCTGGAGCGGCCAGGGGGGGAATCAGCCCCAGCATTTT. It yields the protein CAWSGQGGNQPQHF. The V call is TRBV30, the J call TRBJ1-5, with TRBD1 identical over 7 bases. Germline loops: CDR1 GTSNPN, CDR2 SVGIG (reference sequence). The J segment lost 4 bases and the V segment lost 3 bases, leaving 6 bases of the junction unmatched. CDR3 length: 14 residues.